Listed below are T cell receptor beta chains from one sample, sequenced in a study of T cell responses to AZD1222 COVID-19 vaccine. Measured with immunoSEQ multiplex PCR; TCRdb has only the in-frame clones, and not every one. The sample yields some 150,000 clones, 80% to 90% seen once. The sample in question was peripheral blood, obtained 28 days after the second AZD1222 dose. The receptors stem from an adult who received the AZD1222 COVID-19 vaccine. CDR3s leave out the opening cysteine and the closing phenylalanine or tryptophan. Fields, in order: J gene, V gene, CDR3 protein.

j_call: TRBJ1-2
v_call: TRBV15
cdr3_aa: ATSIGTGRAGYT

j_call: TRBJ2-1
v_call: TRBV27
cdr3_aa: ASSSHGSYNEQF

j_call: TRBJ1-4
v_call: TRBV30
cdr3_aa: AYSGTAEKLF

j_call: TRBJ2-2
v_call: TRBV4-3
cdr3_aa: ASSLSPGQGYTGELF

j_call: TRBJ2-3
v_call: TRBV19
cdr3_aa: ASSIADGTDTQY

j_call: TRBJ1-2
v_call: TRBV6-6
cdr3_aa: ASTLKPGTYYGYT

j_call: TRBJ2-1
v_call: TRBV12-3/TRBV12-4
cdr3_aa: ASSGYNEQF

j_call: TRBJ2-7
v_call: TRBV7-2
cdr3_aa: ASSLDYRAYEQY

j_call: TRBJ2-3
v_call: TRBV4-1
cdr3_aa: ASSQASGPDTDTQY

j_call: TRBJ1-1
v_call: TRBV4-3
cdr3_aa: ASSQDPGTTTEAF

j_call: TRBJ1-3
v_call: TRBV23-1
cdr3_aa: ASSQSGGLGNTIY

j_call: TRBJ1-5
v_call: TRBV19
cdr3_aa: ASSLPPSQQPQH

j_call: TRBJ2-3
v_call: TRBV5-4
cdr3_aa: ASSKPGQGIPDTQY

j_call: TRBJ2-7
v_call: TRBV2
cdr3_aa: ASSVHEQY

j_call: TRBJ2-5
v_call: TRBV4-1
cdr3_aa: ASSQSAQDTSGRMKTQY

j_call: TRBJ2-1
v_call: TRBV9
cdr3_aa: ASRKTGIGAGEETRPYNEQF

j_call: TRBJ2-2
v_call: TRBV7-9
cdr3_aa: ASSLGGTGNTGELF

j_call: TRBJ1-2
v_call: TRBV7-9
cdr3_aa: ASTRDSYGYT

j_call: TRBJ1-6
v_call: TRBV27
cdr3_aa: ASSRPGQGAGLSLH

j_call: TRBJ2-5
v_call: TRBV7-9
cdr3_aa: ASSLKGQETQY

j_call: TRBJ1-3
v_call: TRBV7-8
cdr3_aa: ASSIRDSSGNTIY

j_call: TRBJ2-5
v_call: TRBV7-9
cdr3_aa: ASRRLAGIEQTQY

j_call: TRBJ2-2
v_call: TRBV28
cdr3_aa: ASREGDGELF

j_call: TRBJ1-2
v_call: TRBV5-1
cdr3_aa: ASSQSTGTQGGYT

j_call: TRBJ2-2
v_call: TRBV15
cdr3_aa: ATSTKGRGTGELF

j_call: TRBJ1-1
v_call: TRBV10-3
cdr3_aa: AARRDLEISEAF

j_call: TRBJ1-2
v_call: TRBV23-1
cdr3_aa: ASSQSGGRLP

j_call: TRBJ2-1
v_call: TRBV7-8
cdr3_aa: ASSLVGGQVYNEQF

j_call: TRBJ2-1
v_call: TRBV5-1
cdr3_aa: ASSFRQDEQF